The clone carrying this TCR beta chain was seen a few times. Its antigen remains unknown. This sample was taken from a study of blood T cells in healthy people across ages. This CDR3 is 13 amino acids long. Germline V CDR1 and CDR2: SNHLY, FYNNEI. The V end was cut by 7 bases, the J end by 3 bases, with 12 bases between. Study results and limitations: Per million T cells, TCR beta diversity dropped roughly linearly as age increased. PBMCs went unsorted, and a conclusive naive versus antigen-experienced comparison was therefore prevented.

A second PCR of 7 to 11 cycles used a sample-barcoded 5' primer and a J-beta primer mix. Paired-end reads containing CDR3 totaled no fewer than 2.5 million for each sample. TCRdb re-called the 5' RACE reads through MiXCR, storing one row per CDR3 protein. Of some 1.8 million distinct CDR3 sequences in the sample, roughly two fifths were seen once. PBMCs, at least 6 million per sample, were isolated. Sequencing input: blood. J is TRBJ1-2 and V is TRBV2, with no clear D. The receptor was derived from a human donor in good health. The DNA of the CDR3 is TGTGCCAGCAATCTCCGGGGTGACTATGGCTACACCTTC. It is translated as CASNLRGDYGYTF.